This T cell receptor (beta chain) was captured by sequencing in a study of blood T cells in healthy people across ages. At the level of the study: T cells yielded about one barcoded beta molecule per two cells through template switching. Findings of the study overall: Estimates drawn from one million T cells were deemed to understate diversity.

PCR was performed a second time for roughly 7 to 11 cycles using a sample-barcoded 5' primer and a J-beta primer mix. TCRdb processed the 5' RACE reads anew with MiXCR; each CDR3 protein has one entry. The sample comprises 1.8 million or so distinct CDR3 sequences, around 40% of which are singletons, and more than 20% rests with the top ten. A remark on this clonotype: The antigen is unknown.

V lost 6 bases to trimming and J lost 8 bases; unmatched junction nucleotides: 9. This CDR3 has 13 amino acids. Looked up from germline, CDR1 is DFQATT and CDR2 is SNEGSKA (reference sequence). The chain recombines TRBV20-1 with TRBJ1-2, with 10 bases aligning to TRBD1. The TCR originated in a human donor in good health. Sequenced material: blood. This CDR3 is CSATGQGLGGYTF. The CDR3 DNA sequence: TGCAGTGCCACGGGACAGGGGTTGGGGGGCTACACCTTC.